This TCR beta chain emerged from a study of T-cell reconstitution after alpha-beta-depleted transplantation in children. At least ten counts were recorded for this clonotype. Its cognate antigen is unknown. General study points: Where alpha-beta T cells came from about two months after transplant was reportedly several hundred expanded graft clones.

Trimming cost V 1 base and J 2 bases; bases outside gene matches: 10. Germline CDR1 and CDR2: SGHAT and FQNNGV. This CDR3 has 18 residues. For TCRbeta, the library was prepared with unique molecular identifiers. TCRdb independently ran MiXCR on the PCR reads; one entry per CDR3 protein. The sample includes roughly 70,000 distinct CDR3 sequences, roughly 5.2% of them seen just once. The sequence derives from a boy younger than two who had a stem cell transplant for acute myeloid leukemia, so the T cells may come from the graft donor. Sequences were derived from PBMCs, mostly from graft donor cells, sampled 180 days after TCRalphabeta/CD19-depleted stem cell transplant. J is TRBJ2-3 and V is TRBV11-2; 9 positions match TRBD2. For the CDR3, the DNA is TGTGCCAGCAGCTTAGTACAGCGGGGGGTGTCTCCCACAGATACGCAGTATTTT. Protein: CASSLVQRGVSPTDTQYF.